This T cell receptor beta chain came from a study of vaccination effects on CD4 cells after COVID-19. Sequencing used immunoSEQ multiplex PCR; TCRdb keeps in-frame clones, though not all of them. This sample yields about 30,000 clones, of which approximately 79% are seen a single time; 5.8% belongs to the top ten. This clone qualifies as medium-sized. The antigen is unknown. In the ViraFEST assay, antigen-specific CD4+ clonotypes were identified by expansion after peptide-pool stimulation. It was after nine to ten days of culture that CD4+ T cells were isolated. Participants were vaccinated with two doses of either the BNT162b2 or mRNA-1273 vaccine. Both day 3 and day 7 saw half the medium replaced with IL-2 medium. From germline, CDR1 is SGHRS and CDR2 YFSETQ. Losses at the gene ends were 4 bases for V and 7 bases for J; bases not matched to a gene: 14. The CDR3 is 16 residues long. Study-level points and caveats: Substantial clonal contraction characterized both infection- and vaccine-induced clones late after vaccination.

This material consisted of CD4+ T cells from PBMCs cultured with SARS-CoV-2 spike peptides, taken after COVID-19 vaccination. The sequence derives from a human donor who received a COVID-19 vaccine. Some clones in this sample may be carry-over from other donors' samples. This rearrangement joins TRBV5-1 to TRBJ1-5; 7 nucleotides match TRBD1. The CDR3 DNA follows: TGCGCCAGCAGCAGACCCAGGGGGGAATTCCGGCAGCCCCAGCATTTT. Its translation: CASSRPRGEFRQPQHF.